This T cell receptor (beta chain) was recorded in a study of CD8 T cells in Susac syndrome. Per the germline V gene, CDR1 is SSHAT and CDR2 is FNYEAQ (reference sequence). The CDR3 length is 14 residues. This clonotype was detected only a few times. At one end, the junction sequence differs from germline, possibly due to a read error. After extraction with the RNeasy kit, about 0.45 to 1 ug of the RNA was reverse transcribed using random hexamers. Amplification of TCR beta CDR3 by immunoSEQ multiplex PCR spanned 54 Vbeta and 13 Jbeta. TCRdb fed the immunoSEQ multiplex PCR reads into MiXCR, producing one record per CDR3 protein. The table has about 400,000 distinct CDR3 sequences, roughly 85% seen once; the top ten hold roughly 0.11%.

The clonotype was recovered from a human donor with multiple sclerosis. This chain uses TRBV7-7 with TRBJ2-7; D remains ambiguous. Material: CD8+ T cells from PBMCs. This chain's CDR3 is CASSLALGPYEQYF. Here the CDR3 DNA reads TGTGCTAGCAGCTTAGCTCTAGGACCCTACGAGCAGTACTTC.